The rows below give T cell receptor beta chains drawn from one sample of a study. A single record per CDR3 protein comes from TCRdb applying MiXCR to the multiplex PCR reads. The table lists around 1,300 distinct CDR3 sequences, roughly 20% of them singletons. Sequences were obtained from naive CD4+ T cells sorted from blood. The receptors originated from a female donor with breast cancer. Both conserved end residues are part of each CDR3. The D gene is left open where the match is weak. The size of a clone is reported for some rows only, either as once, few or many, or as a class for expanded clones.

j_call d_call v_call cdr3_length clone_size cdr3_nt cdr3_aa
TRBJ1-2 . TRBV12-3/TRBV12-4 14 medium-sized TGTGCCAGCAGCCGGGACACAAGAAACTATGGCTACACCTTC CASSRDTRNYGYTF
TRBJ1-2 . TRBV12-3/TRBV12-4 14 large TGTGCCAGCAGTTTAACGGCGGGACCGGGTGGCTACACCTTC CASSLTAGPGGYTF
TRBJ1-2 . TRBV12-3/TRBV12-4 19 large TGTGCCAGCAGTTTAGCTAGGCGGATCATGGGTCCAGGAACCTATAGCTACACCTTC CASSLARRIMGPGTYSYTF
TRBJ1-2 . TRBV12-3/TRBV12-4 13 . TGTGCCAGCATCGGACCCTTCGTCTATGGCCGCACCTTC CASIGPFVYGRTF
TRBJ1-2 . TRBV12-3/TRBV12-4 11 . TGTGCCAGCAGCAGGAGGCGTGGCTACACCTTC CASSRRRGYTF
TRBJ1-2 . TRBV12-3/TRBV12-4 14 medium-sized TGTGCCAGCAGTAGACAGGTGGGATTCTATGGCTACACCTTC CASSRQVGFYGYTF
TRBJ1-2 TRBD1 TRBV12-3/TRBV12-4 14 large TGTGCCAGCAGTCCGGGACAGGGGTTCGGCGGCTACACCTTC CASSPGQGFGGYTF
TRBJ1-2 TRBD1 TRBV12-3/TRBV12-4 15 medium-sized TGTGCCAGCAGGCCCGGGACAGGGCCCATCTATGGCTACACCTTC CASRPGTGPIYGYTF
TRBJ1-2 TRBD1 TRBV12-3/TRBV12-4 13 medium-sized TGTGCCAGCAGTCAGACAGGGAACTATGGCTACACCTTC CASSQTGNYGYTF
TRBJ1-2 TRBD1 TRBV12-3/TRBV12-4 15 medium-sized TGTGCCAGCAGTCCGGGGACAGGGCGGTACTATGGCTACACCTTC CASSPGTGRYYGYTF
TRBJ1-2 . TRBV12-3/TRBV12-4 13 large TGTGCCAGCAGACCAGGGGATAACTATGGCTACACCTTC CASRPGDNYGYTF
TRBJ1-2 . TRBV12-3/TRBV12-4 12 large TGTGCCAGCACAAGGCAGGGGTATGGCTACACCTTC CASTRQGYGYTF
TRBJ1-2 . TRBV12-3/TRBV12-4 13 . TGTGCCAGCAGTCACGGGGCGAGCTATGACCACACCTTC CASSHGASYDHTF
TRBJ1-2 . TRBV12-3/TRBV12-4 13 hyperexpanded TGTGCCAGCAGTTCGATGCGCGGTATTTACTACACCTTC CASSSMRGIYYTF
TRBJ1-2 . TRBV12-3/TRBV12-4 12 medium-sized TGTGCCAGCAGTCCGCTGGAGCATGGCTACACCTTC CASSPLEHGYTF
TRBJ1-2 . TRBV12-3/TRBV12-4 12 medium-sized TGTGCCAGCAGTCCGGATCAGGATGGCTACACCTTC CASSPDQDGYTF
TRBJ1-2 . TRBV12-3/TRBV12-4 13 large TGTGCCAGCAGTCTAGGGGACCCATATGGCTACACCTTC CASSLGDPYGYTF
TRBJ1-2 . TRBV12-3/TRBV12-4 13 medium-sized TGTGCCAGCAGTGGGGCAGTATGGGATGGCTACACCTTC CASSGAVWDGYTF
TRBJ1-2 TRBD1 TRBV12-5 15 large TGTGCTAGTGCCCGGCACCTGGACAGGGGCTATGGCTACACCTTC CASARHLDRGYGYTF
TRBJ1-2 . TRBV12-3/TRBV12-4 14 many TGTGCCAGTTTAGGGGAATCTAAGTCGTATGGCTACACCTTC CASLGESKSYGYTF
TRBJ1-2 . TRBV12-3/TRBV12-4 13 large TGTGCCAGCAGTTTTGGACCTAGGAGTGGCTACACCTTC CASSFGPRSGYTF
TRBJ1-2 . TRBV12-3/TRBV12-4 15 few TGTGCCAGCAGTCGTGAAGGGACGGAGGGGAATGGCTACACCTTC CASSREGTEGNGYTF
TRBJ1-2 TRBD1 TRBV12-3/TRBV12-4 15 large TGTGCCAGCAGCGTCCTTGGACAGGGGCGTGGTGGCTACACCTTC CASSVLGQGRGGYTF
TRBJ1-2 . TRBV12-3/TRBV12-4 11 medium-sized TGTGCCAGCAGTTTGGGAGGAGGCTACACCTTC CASSLGGGYTF
TRBJ1-2 . TRBV12-3/TRBV12-4 15 many TGTGCCAGCAGAAGTGGAGGCAGGGGAGGCTATGGCTACACCTTC CASRSGGRGGYGYTF
TRBJ1-2 . TRBV12-3/TRBV12-4 14 medium-sized TGTGCCAGCAGCCCAGGACAGCCGCCCTATGGCTACACCTTC CASSPGQPPYGYTF
TRBJ1-2 . TRBV12-3/TRBV12-4 13 medium-sized TGTGCCAGCAGTTTAGGGACTATCGGTGGCTACACCTTC CASSLGTIGGYTF
TRBJ1-2 TRBD1 TRBV12-3/TRBV12-4 13 medium-sized TGTGCCAGCAGGGACAGGGGTGGCTATGGCTACACCTTC CASRDRGGYGYTF
TRBJ1-2 . TRBV12-3/TRBV12-4 15 . TGTGCCAGCAGCCCGCGACGTGGCAGGCCGAATGGCTACACCTTC CASSPRRGRPNGYTF
TRBJ1-1 . TRBV12-3/TRBV12-4 14 . TGTGCCAGCAGTTTACAGGGCTTGAACACTGAAGCTTTCTTT CASSLQGLNTEAFF
TRBJ1-2 . TRBV12-3/TRBV12-4 13 medium-sized TGTGCCAGCAGCGATAACACTAACTATGGCTACACCTTC CASSDNTNYGYTF
TRBJ1-2 TRBD1 TRBV12-3/TRBV12-4 14 large TGTGCCAGCAGTTTAAGACAGGGTCTTTTGGGCTACACCTTC CASSLRQGLLGYTF
TRBJ1-2 TRBD1 TRBV12-3/TRBV12-4 13 . TGTGCCAGCAGTCGGGACAGGATCTATGACTACGCCTTC CASSRDRIYDYAF
TRBJ1-2 . TRBV12-3/TRBV12-4 13 medium-sized TGTGCCAGCAGTTTAGGGCCCGAGGATGGCTACACCTTC CASSLGPEDGYTF
TRBJ1-2 . TRBV12-3/TRBV12-4 14 medium-sized TGTGCCAGCAGTTTATGGGGCCTCAACTATGGCTACACCTTC CASSLWGLNYGYTF
TRBJ1-2 . TRBV12-3/TRBV12-4 15 large TGTGCCAGCAGTTCCCCTGGGGAGGTTGGCTATGGCTACACCTTC CASSSPGEVGYGYTF
TRBJ1-2 . TRBV12-3/TRBV12-4 13 medium-sized TGTGCCAGCAGTCCGGGACCGGGAAGTGGCTACACCTTC CASSPGPGSGYTF
TRBJ1-2 . TRBV12-3/TRBV12-4 13 . TGTGCCAGCAGAAGGAACAGGGACTATGGCTACACCTTC CASRRNRDYGYTF
TRBJ1-2 . TRBV12-3/TRBV12-4 14 medium-sized TGTGCCAGCAGCCCGACCGACAGGAGGAAAAGCTACACCTTC CASSPTDRRKSYTF
TRBJ1-2 . TRBV12-3/TRBV12-4 14 large TGTGCCAGCACCCAACTTGGACTATCCTATGGCTACACCTTC CASTQLGLSYGYTF